The present T cell receptor beta chain was sequenced within a study of blood T cells in healthy people across ages. The use of a sample-barcoded 5' primer and a J-beta primer mix characterized a second PCR of 7 to 11 cycles. Each CDR3 protein gets one entry after TCRdb re-called the 5' RACE reads with MiXCR. The sample has about 1.8 million distinct CDR3 sequences; 49% are singletons. The CDR3 sequence is 14 residues long. V lost 1 base and J 7 bases, leaving 11 bases between the germline ends. Looked up from germline, CDR1 is SEHNR and CDR2 is FQNEAQ (reference sequence). Sequenced: blood. The chain employs TRBV7-9 and TRBJ2-4; no clear D. This TCR derives from a woman aged 40 to 55 in good health. The CDR3: CASSLVPPGNIQYF. The CDR3 coding sequence is TGTGCCAGCAGCTTAGTTCCACCTGGGAACATTCAGTACTTC.